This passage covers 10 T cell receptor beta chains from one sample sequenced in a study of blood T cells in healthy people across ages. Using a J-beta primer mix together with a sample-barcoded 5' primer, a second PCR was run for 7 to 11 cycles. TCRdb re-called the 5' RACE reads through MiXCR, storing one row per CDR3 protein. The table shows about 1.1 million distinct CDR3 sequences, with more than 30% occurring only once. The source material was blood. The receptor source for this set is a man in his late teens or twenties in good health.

The CDR3 loop reads CASSSGTEDSNNEQYF. The CDR3 coding sequence is TGTGCCAGCAGCAGCGGCACCGAGGACAGCAACAATGAGCAGTACTTC. This chain connects TRBV21-1 to TRBJ2-5; the DNA was not used to check the table's D call, TRBD1. TRBV21-1 is flagged as a pseudogene. This CDR3 comprises 16 residues.

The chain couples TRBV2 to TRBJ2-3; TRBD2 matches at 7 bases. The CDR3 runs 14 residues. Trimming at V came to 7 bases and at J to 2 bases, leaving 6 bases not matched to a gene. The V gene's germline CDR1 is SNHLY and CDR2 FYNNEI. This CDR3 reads CASKGREYTDTQYF. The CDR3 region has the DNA TGTGCCAGCAAGGGGCGGGAGTACACAGATACGCAGTATTTT. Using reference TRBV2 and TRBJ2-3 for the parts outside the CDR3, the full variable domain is EPEVTQTPSHQVTQMGQEVILRCVPISNHLYFYWYRQILGQKVEFLVSFYNNEISEKSEIFDDQFSVERPDGSNFTLKIRSTKLEDSAMYFCASKGREYTDTQYFGPGTRLTVL.

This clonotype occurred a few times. CDR3 protein: CASGDSASSYEQYF. The CDR3 DNA reads as TGTGCTAGTGGAGACTCGGCGAGCTCCTACGAGCAGTACTTC. The rearrangement uses TRBV12-5 and TRBJ2-7; no reliable D call. Per the germline V gene, CDR1 is LGHNT and CDR2 is FRNRAP. Trimming took off 6 bases at V and 0 bases at J, with 12 bases between the two ends. The CDR3 runs 14 residues.

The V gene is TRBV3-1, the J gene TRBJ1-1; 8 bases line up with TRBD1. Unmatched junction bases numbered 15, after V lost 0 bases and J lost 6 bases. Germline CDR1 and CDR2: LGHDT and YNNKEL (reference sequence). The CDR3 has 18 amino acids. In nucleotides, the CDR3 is TGTGCCAGCAGCCAAGATGTCAGGGGGCTGTGGTTCTCTGCTGAAGCTTTCTTT. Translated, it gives CASSQDVRGLWFSAEAFF.

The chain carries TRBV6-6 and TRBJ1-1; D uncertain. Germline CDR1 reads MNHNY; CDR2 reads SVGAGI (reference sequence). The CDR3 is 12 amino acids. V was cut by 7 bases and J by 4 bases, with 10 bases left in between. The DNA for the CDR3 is TGTGCCAGCACCTACCGGGCCACTGAAGCTTTCTTT. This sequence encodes CASTYRATEAFF.

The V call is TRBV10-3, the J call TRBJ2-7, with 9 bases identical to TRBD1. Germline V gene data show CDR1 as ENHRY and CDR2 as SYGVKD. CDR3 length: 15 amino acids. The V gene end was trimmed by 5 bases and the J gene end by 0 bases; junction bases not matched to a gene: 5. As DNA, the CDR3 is TGTGCCATCAGTATCGGGACAGGGCTCTCCTACGAGCAGTACTTC. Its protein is CAISIGTGLSYEQYF.

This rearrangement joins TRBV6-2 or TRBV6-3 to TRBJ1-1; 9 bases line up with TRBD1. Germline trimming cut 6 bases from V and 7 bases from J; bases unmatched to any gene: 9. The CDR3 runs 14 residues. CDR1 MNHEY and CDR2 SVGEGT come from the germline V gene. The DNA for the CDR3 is TGTGCCAGCAGGGCGGACAGGGGACCTGATGAAGCTTTCTTT. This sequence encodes CASRADRGPDEAFF.

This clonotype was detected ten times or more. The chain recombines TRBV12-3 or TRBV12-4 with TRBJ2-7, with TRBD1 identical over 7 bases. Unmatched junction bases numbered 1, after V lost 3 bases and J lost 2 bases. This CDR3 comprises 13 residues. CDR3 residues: CASSLGQTYEQYF. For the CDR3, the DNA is TGTGCCAGCAGTTTGGGACAGACCTACGAGCAGTACTTC.

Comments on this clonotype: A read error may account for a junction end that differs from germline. As DNA, the CDR3 is TGCGCCAGCAACCAAGATCAGGACAGAATTTATGGCTACACCTTC. Encoded protein: CASNQDQDRIYGYTF. The V and J genes are TRBV4-1 and TRBJ1-2; perhaps TRBD1 as D (6 bases). Germline CDR1 and CDR2: MGHRA and YSYEKL. CDR3 length equals 15 residues.

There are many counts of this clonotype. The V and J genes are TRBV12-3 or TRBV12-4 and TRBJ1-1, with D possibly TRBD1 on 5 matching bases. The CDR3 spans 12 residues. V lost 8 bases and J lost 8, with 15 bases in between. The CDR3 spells CASGEGPLEAFF. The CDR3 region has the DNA TGTGCCAGCGGGGAGGGACCCTTAGAAGCTTTCTTT.